This note documents a single T cell receptor (beta chain) sequence. In Cohort 3, a recovered donor had either two negative PCRs, clearance, or symptom resolution. Trimming shortened V by 1 base and J by 5 bases, and 20 bases separated the two germline ends. CDR1 LNHDA and CDR2 SQIVND come from the germline V gene (reference sequence). The CDR3 totals 17 residues. The sample is drawn from a study of blood T cell repertoires in COVID-19. The overall study: Italy, Spain and the United States were the sources of the convalescent and acute COVID-19 samples.

TCRdb's table, derived via immunoSEQ multiplex PCR, lists solely in-frame clones and lacks some. The sample consists of under 450,000 clones, 80% to 85% of them appearing once. V is TRBV19 and J is TRBJ1-1; D gene unclear. This sequence originates from a woman between 45 and 65 years old who had recovered from COVID-19. The sample comprised PBMCs or T cells enriched from blood (not recorded which). CDR3 residues: CASSIGKGLGSGTEAFF. CDR3 in DNA: TGTGCCAGTAGTATAGGCAAGGGTTTGGGCTCGGGGACTGAAGCTTTCTTT.